What follows describes a single TCR beta chain. The junction shows a germline mismatch at one end, possibly a read error. The CDR3 is 13 residues long. The germline gives CDR1 SGHTA, CDR2 FQGNSA. These data belong to a study of cytomegalovirus exposure and HLA in healthy donors. The primer mix had 60 Vbeta and 13 Jbeta primers. Libraries were prepared by immunoSEQ multiplex PCR; TCRdb keeps only in-frame clonotypes and omits some of them. This table holds 110,000 to 150,000 clones, about 80% found once. Donors consisted of healthy bone marrow donors. The V and J genes are TRBV7-2 and TRBJ2-7; weak D call: TRBD2 (6 bases). The sample comprised PBMCs. The TCR was taken from a woman aged 55-70 years in good health and CMV-seropositive. This CDR3 reads CASSLAAGRVPLF. As DNA, the CDR3 is TGTGCCAGCAGCTTAGCGGCGGGGCGGGTCCCCCTCTTC. Drawing the rest from reference TRBV7-2 and TRBJ2-7, the complete variable domain is GAGVSQSPSNKVTEKGKDVELRCDPISGHTALYWYRQSLGQGLEFLIYFQGNSAPDKSGLPSDRFSAERTGGSVSTLTIQRTQQEDSAVYLCASSLAAGRVPLFGPGTRLTVT.